The 14 T cell receptor beta chains below come from one sample, sequenced in a study of PD-L1 blockade in urothelial cancer. The assay was immunoSEQ multiplex PCR, and TCRdb's table has in-frame clones only and misses some. In the table there are about 120,000 clones, 75% to 90% of which are singletons. This sample's time point: peripheral blood 6 weeks after treatment start. The source material was PBMCs, sampled around atezolizumab (anti-PD-L1) treatment. The receptors originated from a man in his 60s with urothelial cancer.

The CDR3 DNA reads as TGTGCCAGCCCGATACAGGGCACAGATACGCAGTATTTT. Its translation: CASPIQGTDTQYF. The chain couples TRBV7-2 to TRBJ2-3; D is perhaps TRBD1 (5 bases). Germline assignment: CDR1 SGHTA and CDR2 FQGNSA. This CDR3 is built from 13 residues. V was clipped by 8 bases and J by 1 base, with 10 bases between them.

The chain employs TRBV4-1 and TRBJ1-4, with 7 bases that match TRBD1. J lost 8 bases, V lost 2 bases, and 8 bases had no gene match. The CDR3 has 15 amino acids. CDR1 MGHRA and CDR2 YSYEKL come from the germline V gene. The CDR3 DNA follows: TGCGCCAGCAGCCAAACCCCGACAGGGCGGGAAAAACTGTTTTTT. This gives the protein CASSQTPTGREKLFF.

J is TRBJ1-4 and V is TRBV28, with a tentative D call TRBD1 (5 bases). Germline V lookup: CDR1 MDHEN, CDR2 SYDVKM. V was cut by 7 bases and J by 3 bases, with 15 bases left in between. The CDR3 has 15 residues. This CDR3 reads CASTVGGASNEKLFF. Written as DNA, the CDR3 is TGTGCCAGCACAGTCGGAGGGGCATCTAATGAAAAACTGTTTTTT. Filled out from reference TRBV28 and TRBJ1-4, the complete variable domain reads DVKVTQSSRYLVKRTGEKVFLECVQDMDHENMFWYRQDPGLGLRLIYFSYDVKMKEKGDIPEGYSVSREKKERFSLILESASTNQTSMYLCASTVGGASNEKLFFGSGTQLSVL.

The gene calls are TRBV2 and TRBJ1-6, with D possibly TRBD1 on 6 matching bases. Germline loops: CDR1 SNHLY, CDR2 FYNNEI. This CDR3 comprises 14 residues. The V gene lost 7 bases and the J gene lost 6 bases, with 13 bases spanning the gap. The CDR3 loop reads CASTPGQSNSPLHF. CDR3 in DNA: TGTGCCAGCACGCCAGGACAGAGTAATTCACCCCTCCACTTT.

The rearrangement links TRBV11-1 to TRBJ2-7; D is unclear. The CDR3 spans 13 residues. The germline V gene encodes CDR1 SGHAT and CDR2 FQDESV (reference sequence). The V and J ends lost 7 bases and 1 base respectively, with 11 bases between them. The CDR3 spells CASNPDPSYEQYF. CDR3 sequence (DNA): TGTGCCAGCAACCCAGATCCTTCCTACGAGCAGTACTTC.

The table lists this clone with a count of one. The chain carries TRBV5-8 and TRBJ2-5; TRBD2 matches at 8 bases. The CDR3 runs to 18 residues. Germline assignment: CDR1 SGHTS and CDR2 YDEGEE. After removal of 4 bases from V and 5 bases from J, the junction contained 19 bases not matched to a gene. CDR3 in amino acids: CASSPGGSSLSTSETQYF. In DNA, the CDR3 is TGTGCCAGCAGCCCGGGGGGGTCTAGCCTTTCAACTTCGGAGACCCAGTACTTC.

The V and J genes are TRBV28 and TRBJ1-5; the match to TRBD1 covers 8 bases. This CDR3 comprises 15 residues. The germline V gene has CDR1 MDHEN and CDR2 SYDVKM. V was clipped by 5 bases and J by 2 bases; unmatched bases: 5. The DNA of the CDR3 is TGTGCCAGCAGTACAGGGGGGAGTCGCAATCAGCCCCAGCATTTT. As protein: CASSTGGSRNQPQHF.

V is TRBV10-2 and J is TRBJ2-7; a weak D match, TRBD2 (6 bases). The CDR3 is 13 residues long. Germline V CDR1 and CDR2: WSHSY, SAAADI. With 6 bases removed from V and 2 bases from J, the gap between germline ends came to 11 bases. This CDR3 reads CASRPGGTYEQYF. CDR3 coding DNA: TGCGCCAGCAGACCCGGAGGGACCTACGAGCAGTACTTC.

The V gene is TRBV5-6, the J gene TRBJ2-1; tentative D call: TRBD2 (6 bases). The CDR3 runs 19 residues. The V gene lost 4 bases and the J gene lost 0 bases, with 23 bases spanning the gap. CDR1 and CDR2 (germline): SGHDT, YYEEEE. CDR3 DNA: TGTGCCAGCAGCATGGAGGAGGGTGTGGCGGGGCACTCCTACAATGAGCAGTTCTTC. Translating gives CASSMEEGVAGHSYNEQFF.

This chain links TRBV15 with TRBJ1-1; TRBD1 is a possible D gene (5 bases). Germline CDR1 is LNHNV and CDR2 is YYDKDF (reference sequence). This CDR3 comprises 13 residues. Trimming stripped 5 bases from V and 5 bases from J, with 12 bases between. The CDR3 nucleotides are TGTGCCACCAGCTCGGGGGAAAGAACTGAAGCTTTCTTT. As protein: CATSSGERTEAFF. Complete variable domain (other parts from reference TRBV15 and TRBJ1-1): DAMVIQNPRYQVTQFGKPVTLSCSQTLNHNVMYWYQQKSSQAPKLLFHYYDKDFNNEADTPDNFQSRRPNTSFCFLDIRSPGLGDTAMYLCATSSGERTEAFFGQGTRLTVV.

The chain employs TRBV6-5 and TRBJ1-4, with D unclear. Per germline, CDR1 MNHEY and CDR2 SVGAGI. V shed 7 bases and J shed 4 bases, with 16 bases lying between them. There are 15 residues in the CDR3. The CDR3 reads CASTRSGRNNEKLFF. CDR3 in DNA: TGTGCCAGCACCCGCAGCGGCAGGAATAATGAAAAACTGTTTTTT.

V gene TRBV5-1 combines with J gene TRBJ2-3; D gene unclear. Trimming took off 4 bases at V and 1 base at J, with 19 bases between the two ends. CDR1 is SGHRS, CDR2 YFSETQ, per germline. The CDR3 totals 17 residues. This CDR3 is CASSPGVADSGTDTQYF. The CDR3 bases are TGCGCCAGCAGCCCCGGCGTAGCAGACTCAGGCACAGATACGCAGTATTTT.

The genes are TRBV11-3 and TRBJ1-3; 9 nucleotides line up with TRBD1. V lost 5 bases, J lost 7 bases, and 6 bases stayed unmatched. The germline gives CDR1 SGHNT, CDR2 YENEEA. The CDR3 is 14 amino acids. The CDR3 reads CASSPGTGWNTIYF. The CDR3, as DNA: TGTGCCAGCAGCCCAGGGACAGGGTGGAACACCATATATTTT.

V usage is TRBV12-5 and J usage is TRBJ1-3; the D gene is possibly TRBD1 (6 bases). Germline loops: CDR1 LGHNT, CDR2 FRNRAP. V was pared by 4 bases and J by 0 bases, with 10 bases between. CDR3 length equals 15 residues. The CDR3 nucleotides are TGTGCTAGTGGTTCAGGACAGTCCTCTGGAAACACCATATATTTT. Protein product: CASGSGQSSGNTIYF.